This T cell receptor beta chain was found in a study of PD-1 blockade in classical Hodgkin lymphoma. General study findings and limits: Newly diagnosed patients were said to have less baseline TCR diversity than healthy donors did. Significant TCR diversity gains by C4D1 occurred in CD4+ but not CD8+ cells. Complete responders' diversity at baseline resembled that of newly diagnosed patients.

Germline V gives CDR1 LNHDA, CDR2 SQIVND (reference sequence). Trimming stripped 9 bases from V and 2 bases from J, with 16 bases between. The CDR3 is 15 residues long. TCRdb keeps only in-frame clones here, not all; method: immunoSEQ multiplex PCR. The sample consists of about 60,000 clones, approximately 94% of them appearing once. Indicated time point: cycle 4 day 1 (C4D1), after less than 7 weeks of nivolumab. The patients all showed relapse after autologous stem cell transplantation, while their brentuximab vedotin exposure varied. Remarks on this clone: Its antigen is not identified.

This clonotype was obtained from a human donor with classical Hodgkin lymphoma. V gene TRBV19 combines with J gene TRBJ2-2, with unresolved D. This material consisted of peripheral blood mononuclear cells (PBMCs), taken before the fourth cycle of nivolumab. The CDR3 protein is CASTYPGRNTGELFF. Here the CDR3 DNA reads TGTGCCAGCACTTATCCAGGACGCAACACCGGGGAGCTGTTTTTT.